One sample yielded the 27 T cell receptor beta chains listed below, sequenced in a study of blood T cell repertoires in COVID-19. Here immunoSEQ multiplex PCR was the method, and the copy in TCRdb shows in-frame clones only, minus some. The sample shows around 110,000 clones, around four fifths of them seen only once. The specimen was peripheral blood. The receptors here all came from a man aged 70-80 years with active or convalescent COVID-19.

J is TRBJ2-3 and V is TRBV6-5, with a possible D match to TRBD2 (5 bases). The CDR3 runs to 12 residues. V was clipped by 6 bases and J by 3 bases, with 7 bases between them. Germline CDR1 and CDR2: MNHEY and SVGAGI. Here the CDR3 reads CASSEGTDTQYF. The CDR3 coding sequence is TGTGCCAGCAGCGAGGGTACAGATACGCAGTATTTT.

V is TRBV6-1 and J is TRBJ2-3; 8 bases align to TRBD2. This CDR3 is 15 amino acids long. Losses at the gene ends were 3 bases for V and 3 bases for J; bases not matched to a gene: 5. The germline V gene has CDR1 MNHNS and CDR2 SASEGT. The CDR3 loop reads CASSDRTSRTDTQYF. The CDR3 bases are TGTGCCAGCAGTGATCGGACTAGCAGGACAGATACGCAGTATTTT.

The V call is TRBV27, the J call TRBJ1-6, with unresolved D. The germline V gene has CDR1 MNHEY and CDR2 SMNVEV (reference sequence). The CDR3 is 14 residues long. The ends were cut back, 1 base at V and 8 bases at J, with 9 bases in the middle. This CDR3 is CASSLWYRDSPLHF. The CDR3 DNA reads TGTGCCAGCAGTTTATGGTATCGGGATTCACCCCTCCACTTT.

J is TRBJ2-1 and V is TRBV12-5; 8 positions match TRBD1. Trimming removed 7 bases from V and 4 bases from J; junction bases left unmatched: 9. The germline V gene has CDR1 LGHNT and CDR2 FRNRAP. The CDR3 sequence is 15 residues long. Here the CDR3 DNA reads TGTGCTAGTGCGCAGGGGGCCCTCCTTTACAATGAGCAGTTCTTC. This gives the protein CASAQGALLYNEQFF.

V usage is TRBV15 and J usage is TRBJ1-4; 8 bases line up with TRBD1. Germline CDR1 is LNHNV and CDR2 is YYDKDF (reference sequence). The CDR3 has 18 amino acids. Unmatched junction bases numbered 14, after V lost 3 bases and J lost 5 bases. This chain's CDR3 is CATSSSGTGRHRNEKLFF. The CDR3 DNA is TGTGCCACCAGCAGTTCTGGGACAGGCCGTCATAGGAATGAAAAACTGTTTTTT.

This clone was observed once. The rearrangement links TRBV9 to TRBJ2-1, with 7 bases that match TRBD2. The V and J ends lost 3 bases and 5 bases, in that order; junction bases with no gene match: 11. Germline loops: CDR1 SGDLS, CDR2 YYNGEE. The CDR3 has 16 residues. CDR3 residues: CASSGGASGANNEQFF. CDR3 nucleotide sequence: TGTGCCAGCAGCGGTGGGGCTAGCGGAGCGAACAATGAGCAGTTCTTC.

The chain couples TRBV7-2 to TRBJ2-3; TRBD2 aligns across 9 bases. V was pared by 4 bases and J by 3 bases, with 5 bases of the junction left unmatched. The CDR3 totals 15 residues. Germline values: CDR1 SGHTA, CDR2 FQGNSA. The CDR3 protein is CASSSPSGITDTQYF. The CDR3 region has the DNA TGTGCCAGCAGCTCGCCTAGCGGGATAACAGATACGCAGTATTTT.

This clone was seen only a few times. V is TRBV5-5 and J is TRBJ2-2; no clear D gene. V was trimmed by 6 bases and J by 6 bases, leaving 12 bases between them. CDR1 is SGHKS, CDR2 YYEKEE, per germline (reference sequence). The CDR3 has 13 amino acids. DNA for the CDR3: TGTGCCAGCATTCAACTATCCCCCGGGGAGCTGTTTTTT. Protein: CASIQLSPGELFF.

Only one count was recorded for this clone. The rearrangement links TRBV4-1 to TRBJ2-3; D gene ambiguous. Per the germline V gene, CDR1 is MGHRA and CDR2 is YSYEKL. Trimming removed 3 bases from V and 0 bases from J, with 13 bases in between. The CDR3 length is 16 residues. The CDR3 spells CASSHLFSTSTDTQYF. DNA of the CDR3: TGCGCCAGCAGCCATCTCTTTTCTACTAGCACAGATACGCAGTATTTT.

The CDR3 sequence: CASSQFQAYTEAFF. In DNA, the CDR3 is TGTGCCAGCAGCCAATTCCAGGCTTACACTGAAGCTTTCTTT. This chain links TRBV3-1 (or the pseudogene TRBV3-2) with TRBJ1-1; D unclear. The V end was cut by 2 bases, the J end by 3 bases, with 10 bases between. Looked up from germline, CDR1 is LGHDT and CDR2 is YNNKEL (reference sequence). CDR3 length equals 14 residues.

The V call is TRBV18, the J call TRBJ1-1; 8 bases map to TRBD1. Per the germline V gene, CDR1 is KGHSH and CDR2 is LQKENI. The CDR3 consists of 15 residues. V gave up 6 bases and J gave up 3 bases; unmatched junction bases: 9. CDR3 protein: CASSTGAHRDTEAFF. Here the CDR3 DNA reads TGTGCCAGCTCGACAGGGGCGCACCGGGACACTGAAGCTTTCTTT.

The chain joins TRBV9 to TRBJ2-2, with D maybe TRBD2 (5 bases). Germline CDR1 reads SGDLS; CDR2 reads YYNGEE. The CDR3 sequence is 14 residues long. Trimming removed 1 base from V and 5 bases from J, with 9 bases in between. Here the CDR3 DNA reads TGTGCCAGCAGCGTAAGCTGGAGGACCGGGGAGCTGTTTTTT. Its translation: CASSVSWRTGELFF.

The chain carries TRBV21-1 and TRBJ1-2. TRBV21-1 is an annotated pseudogene. The CDR3 is made up of 17 amino acids. The CDR3 loop reads CASSKFRDSGENYGYTF. CDR3 nucleotide sequence: TGTGCCAGCAGCAAATTTCGGGACTCCGGGGAAAACTATGGCTACACCTTC.

This chain joins TRBV7-2 and TRBJ2-1, with 15 bases aligning to TRBD2. V was clipped by 5 bases and J by 0 bases; unmatched bases: 8. The CDR3 spans 19 residues. The germline V gene encodes CDR1 SGHTA and CDR2 FQGNSA. The chain's CDR3 is CASSPPGLAGGSSYNEQFF. The CDR3 DNA reads as TGTGCCAGCAGCCCCCCCGGACTAGCGGGGGGGAGCTCCTACAATGAGCAGTTCTTC.

This clone turned up a few times. The chain has TRBV30 and TRBJ2-2; TRBD1 matches at 10 bases. Germline trimming cut 4 bases from V and 3 bases from J; bases unmatched to any gene: 5. Germline loops: CDR1 GTSNPN, CDR2 SVGIG (reference sequence). CDR3 length: 15 residues. In DNA form, the CDR3 reads TGTGCCTGGAATCCCGGGACAGGGGACACCGGGGAGCTGTTTTTT. Protein sequence: CAWNPGTGDTGELFF.

This clone has more than one count but fewer than ten. This sequence joins TRBV6-7 and TRBJ1-6; TRBD1 agrees at 11 bases. TRBV6-7 is sorted into the ORF group, with uncertain function. The CDR3 loop spans 19 amino acids. The junction had 4 bases not matched to a gene; V was cut back by 0 bases and J by 0 bases. CDR3 residues: CASSYSDRGLSSYNSPLHF. CDR3 nucleotides: TGTGCCAGCAGTTACTCGGACAGGGGGCTTAGCTCCTATAATTCACCCCTCCACTTT.

This clone was seen a single time. J is TRBJ2-3 and V is TRBV7-9; 10 bases are a match to TRBD1. The V segment lost 5 bases and the J segment 5 bases; nucleotides outside the gene matches: 7. Germline V gene sequence: CDR1 SEHNR, CDR2 FQNEAQ (reference sequence). This CDR3 is 15 amino acids long. Here the CDR3 reads CASSLRQGAEDTQYF. DNA for the CDR3: TGTGCCAGCAGCCTAAGACAGGGGGCTGAAGATACGCAGTATTTT.

The chain links TRBV6-4 to TRBJ1-2; no definite D call. Germline CDR1 reads MRHNA; CDR2 reads SNTAGT. Trimming took off 4 bases at V and 4 bases at J, with 10 bases between the two ends. This CDR3 has 13 residues. The CDR3 loop is CASSATEGYGYTF. The CDR3 nucleotides read TGTGCCAGCAGTGCCACTGAGGGCTATGGCTACACCTTC.

The rearrangement joins TRBV6-5 to TRBJ2-1; 8 bases map to TRBD1. Germline V CDR1 and CDR2: MNHEY, SVGAGI. J was trimmed by 1 base and V by 8 bases; bases with no gene match: 4. The CDR3 extends over 14 amino acids. For the CDR3, the DNA is TGTGCCAGCTACAGGGGGTCGTCCTACAATGAGCAGTTCTTC. Translating gives CASYRGSSYNEQFF.

The J gene is TRBJ2-6, the V gene TRBV7-9; no definite D call. Germline V CDR1 and CDR2: SEHNR, FQNEAQ (reference sequence). This CDR3 spans 17 amino acids. V dropped 5 bases and J dropped 0 bases, with 14 bases sitting between them. The CDR3 region has the DNA TGTGCCAGCAGCCACTCCCTAAGCCGCTCTGGGGCCAACGTCCTGACTTTC. It translates to CASSHSLSRSGANVLTF.

The CDR3 region is CASSLVIDSPLHF. CDR3 DNA sequence: TGTGCCAGCAGCTTAGTAATTGATTCACCCCTCCACTTT. The chain carries TRBV7-2 and TRBJ1-6; D gene uncertain. The CDR3 covers 13 residues. Germline CDR1 and CDR2: SGHTA and FQGNSA. V lost 1 base and J 8 bases, leaving 6 bases between the germline ends.

This clone was seen more than once but under ten times. The chain recombines TRBV7-2 with TRBJ1-1; D is uncertain. V was shortened by 5 bases and J by 0 bases, with 7 bases between the two germline ends. The CDR3 sequence is 13 residues long. Germline V lookup: CDR1 SGHTA, CDR2 FQGNSA. CDR3 region: CASSPVVNTEAFF. CDR3 in DNA: TGTGCCAGCAGCCCGGTCGTGAACACTGAAGCTTTCTTT.

The V gene is TRBV18, the J gene TRBJ1-5; 12 bases map to TRBD1. V dropped 5 bases and J dropped 6; count of bases not matched to a gene: 2. Germline V gives CDR1 KGHSH, CDR2 LQKENI. The CDR3 is 14 residues long. DNA for the CDR3: TGTGCCAGCTCAGAGGGACAGGGGGCTCAGCCCCAGCATTTT. Translated: CASSEGQGAQPQHF.

The chain couples TRBV5-4 to TRBJ2-1, with 9 bases lining up with TRBD2. Per germline, CDR1 SGHNT and CDR2 YYREEE (reference sequence). V trimming: 4 bases; J trimming: 9 bases; junction bases outside the gene matches: 14. The CDR3 loop spans 16 amino acids. CDR3 sequence reads: CASSPRRGGGAGEQFF. The CDR3 coding sequence is TGTGCCAGCAGCCCGAGGCGGGGGGGCGGGGCAGGTGAGCAGTTCTTC.

This clone was picked up a small number of times. The rearrangement links TRBV9 to TRBJ2-2, with a weak D call TRBD1 (6 bases). This CDR3 is 16 amino acids long. The germline V and J ends were trimmed by 3 bases and 2 bases, with 14 bases remaining between them. CDR1 is SGDLS, CDR2 YYNGEE, per germline. CDR3 protein: CASSGAPGHNTGELFF. The CDR3 DNA reads TGTGCCAGCAGCGGCGCACCGGGACACAACACCGGGGAGCTGTTTTTT.

The chain is built from TRBV5-6 and TRBJ2-7; possibly TRBD1 for D (6 bases). This CDR3 region has 14 residues. Germline lookup yields CDR1 SGHDT and CDR2 YYEEEE. The ends were cut back, 3 bases at V and 0 bases at J, with 10 bases in the middle. Here the CDR3 DNA reads TGTGCCAGCAGCTCCGGGACACACTCCTACGAGCAGTACTTC. Translating it yields CASSSGTHSYEQYF.

The gene calls are TRBV6-5 and TRBJ2-5; 13 bases align to TRBD2. The CDR3 is 15 amino acids. V was clipped by 6 bases and J by 0 bases; unmatched bases: 1. Germline CDR1 and CDR2: MNHEY and SVGAGI. CDR3 DNA: TGTGCCAGCAGGACTAGCGGGGGGTACCAAGAGACCCAGTACTTC. Its translation is CASRTSGGYQETQYF.